This passage covers 17 T cell receptor beta chains from one sample sequenced in a study of blood T cell repertoires in COVID-19. Using immunoSEQ multiplex PCR, the repertoire was profiled, and TCRdb retains in-frame clones only, with some absent. The top ten hold about 1% of the sample, which has over 65,000 clones, over 70% seen once. Input material: peripheral blood. The receptors derive from a human donor in a cohort sampled during active COVID-19.

This clone was counted a single time. V usage is TRBV3-1 (or the pseudogene TRBV3-2) and J usage is TRBJ2-7; D gene uncertain. Trimming pared 4 bases from V and 7 bases from J, leaving 14 bases between. The CDR3 runs to 13 residues. Germline CDR1 and CDR2: LGHDT and YNNKEL (reference sequence). Here the CDR3 DNA reads TGTGCCAGCAGCCCTCTACAGTTCCAGGAGCAGTACTTC. This encodes CASSPLQFQEQYF.

The gene calls are TRBV12-3 or TRBV12-4 and TRBJ2-3; D is perhaps TRBD2 (5 bases). The V and J ends lost 8 bases and 5 bases respectively, with 11 bases between them. This CDR3 has 12 residues. In DNA, the CDR3 is TGTGCCAGCGGCCCCGGGGTAGATACGCAGTATTTT. Translation: CASGPGVDTQYF.

The chain combines TRBV10-2 with TRBJ2-5, with TRBD1 matching over 7 bases. CDR3 length equals 17 residues. The germline V gene has CDR1 WSHSY and CDR2 SAAADI. V lost 4 bases to trimming and J lost 1 base; unmatched junction nucleotides: 12. Here the CDR3 DNA reads TGCGCCAGCAGTGGGGCAGGGGGTGGCAGTCTCCAAGAGACCCAGTACTTC. As protein: CASSGAGGGSLQETQYF.

This clone was observed a handful of times. The chain has TRBV27 and TRBJ1-2; TRBD1 matches at 10 bases. The V gene end was trimmed by 2 bases and the J gene end by 3 bases; junction bases not matched to a gene: 3. This CDR3 comprises 15 residues. Germline V gene data show CDR1 as MNHEY and CDR2 as SMNVEV (reference sequence). For the CDR3, the DNA is TGTGCCAGCAGTTTAGACAGGGGGCGTCACTATGGCTACACCTTC. Its protein product is CASSLDRGRHYGYTF.

This chain connects TRBV5-1 to TRBJ2-5; 9 nucleotides match TRBD1. Trimming at V came to 5 bases and at J to 3 bases, leaving 5 bases not matched to a gene. CDR1 is SGHRS and CDR2 is YFSETQ in the germline V gene. This CDR3 region has 14 residues. As DNA, the CDR3 is TGCGCCAGCAGGACAGGGGGAGAAAAAGAGACCCAGTACTTC. As protein: CASRTGGEKETQYF.

The V and J genes are TRBV28 and TRBJ2-7; possible D gene TRBD1, 6 bases. Germline V gives CDR1 MDHEN, CDR2 SYDVKM. Trimming took 6 bases from V and 3 from J, leaving 15 bases between them. There are 14 residues in the CDR3. The CDR3 DNA reads TGTGCCAGCAGCCTCCGCGACAGGAACTACGAGCAGTACTTC. Encoded protein: CASSLRDRNYEQYF.

This clone came up once. The gene calls are TRBV20-1 and TRBJ2-3, with D uncertain. The V gene lost 6 bases and the J gene lost 6 bases, with 7 bases spanning the gap. The CDR3 covers 10 residues. Germline V gene sequence: CDR1 DFQATT, CDR2 SNEGSKA (reference sequence). CDR3: CSASSDTQYF. The CDR3 DNA is TGCAGTGCCAGTTCTGATACGCAGTATTTT.

This clone appeared a single time. The rearrangement uses TRBV19 and TRBJ2-5; no reliable D call. Trimming took 2 bases from V and 1 from J, leaving 14 bases between them. Germline V gene sequence: CDR1 LNHDA, CDR2 SQIVND (reference sequence). The CDR3 length is 16 residues. The CDR3 DNA follows: TGTGCCAGTAGTATAAAGGCAGGCCCCCTCCAAGAGACCCAGTACTTC. It yields the protein CASSIKAGPLQETQYF.

This chain joins TRBV11-3 and TRBJ2-1; TRBD2 matches at 9 bases. Germline trimming cut 5 bases from V and 5 bases from J; bases unmatched to any gene: 10. The CDR3 is made up of 16 amino acids. Germline-derived CDR1 and CDR2 are SGHNT and YENEEA. The CDR3 protein is CASSDVVAGVHNEQFF. The CDR3 nucleotides are TGTGCCAGCAGCGACGTGGTAGCGGGAGTGCACAATGAGCAGTTCTTC.

This clone was seen a single time. The chain is built from TRBV7-8 and TRBJ2-1; TRBD2 matches at 11 bases. From germline, CDR1 is SGHVS and CDR2 FQNEAQ. The CDR3 has 17 amino acids. Trimming cost V 0 bases and J 6 bases; bases outside gene matches: 7. The CDR3 region is CASSLAGGTSGINEQFF. DNA for the CDR3: TGTGCCAGCAGCTTAGCGGGAGGGACTAGCGGAATCAATGAGCAGTTCTTC.

The rearrangement joins TRBV4-2 to TRBJ2-2, with TRBD1 identical over 10 bases. V lost 0 bases, J lost 2 bases, and 0 bases stayed unmatched. The CDR3 length is 16 residues. The germline CDR1 and CDR2 sequences are LGHNA and YNFKEQ. In nucleotides, the CDR3 is TGTGCCAGCAGCCAAGAGACAGGGGGCAACACCGGGGAGCTGTTTTTT. This codes for CASSQETGGNTGELFF.

The chain recombines TRBV5-1 with TRBJ2-5; D is perhaps TRBD2 (6 bases). The V gene's germline CDR1 is SGHRS and CDR2 YFSETQ. Trimming took 2 bases from V and 5 from J, leaving 13 bases between them. CDR3 length: 14 amino acids. Here the CDR3 reads CASSFGSGGETQYF. The CDR3 DNA reads TGCGCCAGCAGCTTCGGCAGTGGAGGGGAGACCCAGTACTTC.

The rearrangement uses TRBV7-9 and TRBJ1-1, with 7 positions matching TRBD1. V shed 1 base and J 6 bases; nucleotides not matched to a gene: 5. The CDR3 is made up of 14 amino acids. Germline assignment: CDR1 SEHNR and CDR2 FQNEAQ (reference sequence). The CDR3 loop reads CASSLGGTVPEAFF. CDR3 sequence (DNA): TGTGCCAGCAGCTTAGGGGGGACAGTCCCTGAAGCTTTCTTT.

The chain recombines TRBV4-1 with TRBJ2-1, with TRBD2 identical over 11 bases. Germline V gene lookup returns CDR1 MGHRA and CDR2 YSYEKL. This CDR3 contains 17 residues. V was pared by 0 bases and J by 6 bases, with 7 bases of the junction left unmatched. CDR3 sequence reads: CASSQESLAGGRNEQFF. Written as DNA, the CDR3 is TGCGCCAGCAGCCAAGAGTCCCTAGCGGGAGGCCGCAATGAGCAGTTCTTC.

V and J are TRBV18 and TRBJ2-3; TRBD2 might be the D (6 bases). Germline V gives CDR1 KGHSH, CDR2 LQKENI. Trimming removed 0 bases from V and 4 bases from J, with 14 bases in between. This CDR3 is 16 amino acids long. The CDR3, as DNA: TGTGCCAGCTCACCACCGGTGGTCGGGAGAGCAGATACGCAGTATTTT. Encoded protein: CASSPPVVGRADTQYF.

The V call is TRBV2, the J call TRBJ1-1, with D possibly matching TRBD1 (5 bases). In germline, CDR1 is SNHLY, CDR2 FYNNEI. This CDR3 has 14 amino acids. Trimming stripped 7 bases from V and 0 bases from J, with 12 bases between. In nucleotides, the CDR3 is TGTGCCAGCACTCCTCAGGGTCTGAACACTGAAGCTTTCTTT. Its translation is CASTPQGLNTEAFF.

CDR3 sequence (DNA): TGTGCCAGTAGCCCTCCCCCCGACAGAATGAATTCACCCCTCCACTTT. Translated: CASSPPPDRMNSPLHF. The gene calls are TRBV19 and TRBJ1-6, with D tentatively TRBD1 (5 bases). The CDR3 has 16 amino acids. CDR1 is LNHDA and CDR2 is SQIVND in the germline V gene (reference sequence). V lost 6 bases and J lost 7, with 19 bases in between.